This T cell receptor (beta chain) was captured in a study of CD8+CD57+ T cells in acquired aplastic anemia. Study summary: As sequenced from healthy donors, CD4+ cells averaged roughly 11 million reads. General study points: It was found that about 31 CD8+ CDR3 sequences were shared between patients and controls. CD8+ Simpson's diversity in patients was not significantly different from that in controls.

Unmatched junction bases numbered 10, after V lost 5 bases and J lost 4 bases. Germline CDR1 KGHDR, CDR2 SFDVKD. The CDR3 runs 15 residues. Notes on this clonotype: Its antigen is not identified.

CDR3 and TCR beta VDJ profiling relied on genomic DNA as the template. TCRdb re-derived calls from the reads in MiXCR, one entry per CDR3 protein. The table shows a few hundred thousand distinct CDR3 sequences, with 60% to 65% occurring only once. The sequenced sample consisted of sorted CD4+, CD8+, or CD8+CD57+ T cells (not recorded which) from PBMCs. The clonotype was recovered from a human donor in good health. V gene TRBV24-1 combines with J gene TRBJ2-7, with 7 bases identical to TRBD1. The chain's CDR3 is CATSGNRDSPYEQYF. Written as DNA, the CDR3 is TGTGCCACCAGTGGGAACCGGGACAGCCCTTACGAGCAGTACTTC.